These 29 T cell receptor beta chains originate from one sample sequenced in a study of shared clonotypes between healthy human individuals. Sequenced by immunoSEQ multiplex PCR; TCRdb stores in-frame clones only, minus some. The sample consists of approximately 2.1 million clones, 85% to 95% of them appearing once. Sequencing input: naive CD4+ T cells from PBMCs. As for subset: CD45RA+ positively selected. The receptor source for this set is a man aged 18 to 30 in good health. Some clones in this sample may be carry-over from other donors' samples.

This chain uses TRBV6-4 with TRBJ2-3; 9 bases are a match to TRBD2. J gave up 11 bases and V 2 bases, and 5 bases lay outside the gene matches. The germline CDR1 and CDR2 sequences are MRHNA and SNTAGT. The CDR3 totals 13 residues. The chain's CDR3 is CASSDTGGRGQYF. The DNA for the CDR3 is TGTGCCAGCAGTGACACGGGCGGGAGGGGGCAGTATTTT.

The chain recombines TRBV19 with TRBJ2-1; 7 bases fit TRBD2. With 4 bases clipped from V and 7 bases from J, the junction kept 10 bases outside the gene matches. Looked up from germline, CDR1 is LNHDA and CDR2 is SQIVND (reference sequence). This CDR3 region has 15 residues. DNA of the CDR3: TGTGCCAGTAGTAGTATGGCGGGAGATGGGAATGAGCAGTTCTTC. It translates to CASSSMAGDGNEQFF.

This chain uses TRBV7-2 with TRBJ2-3; D ambiguous. V was pared by 3 bases and J by 10 bases, with 14 bases between. The germline V gene has CDR1 SGHTA and CDR2 FQGNSA. The CDR3 totals 13 residues. In DNA, the CDR3 is TGTGCCAGCAGCTTGAGAAGGATCCAGCCGCAGTATTTT. It translates to CASSLRRIQPQYF. Supplemented by reference TRBV7-2 and TRBJ2-3, the full variable domain reads GAGVSQSPSNKVTEKGKDVELRCDPISGHTALYWYRQSLGQGLEFLIYFQGNSAPDKSGLPSDRFSAERTGGSVSTLTIQRTQQEDSAVYLCASSLRRIQPQYFGPGTRLTVL.

This clone has more than one count but fewer than ten. The chain joins TRBV7-2 to TRBJ1-5; TRBD1 matches at 9 bases. V shed 5 bases and J 7 bases; nucleotides not matched to a gene: 6. Germline assignment: CDR1 SGHTA and CDR2 FQGNSA. The CDR3 sequence is 14 residues long. CDR3 DNA: TGTGCCAGCAGCCGGAGACAGGGGGACCAGCCCCAGCATTTT. Translated, it gives CASSRRQGDQPQHF.

The chain joins TRBV5-1 to TRBJ1-1; TRBD1 might be the D (5 bases). Trimming took off 4 bases at V and 7 bases at J, with 17 bases between the two ends. This CDR3 is built from 14 residues. Germline values: CDR1 SGHRS, CDR2 YFSETQ. The CDR3 sequence is CASSASRGVFEAFF. The CDR3 DNA is TGCGCCAGCAGCGCGAGCAGAGGGGTTTTTGAAGCTTTCTTT.

The chain has TRBV7-8 and TRBJ1-5, with D possibly TRBD1 on 5 matching bases. The CDR3 extends over 14 amino acids. Between the trimmed V and J ends, which lost 1 base and 5 bases, there was a span of 9 bases. CDR1 is SGHVS, CDR2 FQNEAQ, per germline. CDR3 region: CASSLGRGDQPQHF. For the CDR3, the DNA is TGTGCCAGCAGCTTAGGTAGGGGAGATCAGCCCCAGCATTTT.

With respect to this clone: This specimen includes other DNA sequences encoding the same CDR3. This rearrangement joins TRBV18 to TRBJ2-5; no clear D. This CDR3 is built from 14 residues. V lost 1 base and J 2 bases, leaving 8 bases between the germline ends. Germline-derived CDR1 and CDR2 are KGHSH and LQKENI. As DNA, the CDR3 is TGTGCCAGCTCACCACTTGGACGTCAAGAGACCCAGTACTTC. Its translation is CASSPLGRQETQYF.

The rearrangement joins TRBV6-5 to TRBJ2-2; either TRBD1 or TRBD2 may fit D (5 bases each). From germline, CDR1 is MNHEY and CDR2 SVGAGI. This CDR3 is built from 14 residues. Trimming shortened V by 6 bases and J by 0 bases, and 8 bases separated the two germline ends. CDR3 in amino acids: CASSLGANTGELFF. Here the CDR3 DNA reads TGTGCCAGCAGCTTGGGGGCGAACACCGGGGAGCTGTTTTTT.

CDR3 in DNA: TGTGCCAGCAGTGAAGGGGACAGGGGGCGAAAGACCCAGTACTTC. As protein: CASSEGDRGRKTQYF. The rearrangement joins TRBV2 to TRBJ2-5, with 12 bases lining up with TRBD1. The trim removed 1 base at V and 6 bases at J, leaving 3 bases unmatched. Germline CDR1 SNHLY, CDR2 FYNNEI. The CDR3 length is 15 residues.

This chain uses TRBV11-3 with TRBJ2-5; 8 nucleotides match TRBD2. The CDR3 contains 15 residues. Germline V gene data show CDR1 as SGHNT and CDR2 as YENEEA. V was pared by 5 bases and J by 5 bases, with 10 bases of the junction left unmatched. The DNA of the CDR3 is TGTGCCAGCAGCAGAACGGGAGGGCCTAGGGAGACCCAGTACTTC. Translation: CASSRTGGPRETQYF.

The chain recombines TRBV7-6 with TRBJ2-5; D uncertain. The V gene lost 1 base and the J gene lost 4 bases, with 4 bases spanning the gap. CDR1 SGHVS and CDR2 FNYEAQ come from the germline V gene. The CDR3 has 12 residues. CDR3 DNA: TGTGCCAGCAGCTTAGAGTTAGAGACCCAGTACTTC. Translating it yields CASSLELETQYF.

This rearrangement joins TRBV5-5 to TRBJ2-3, with D hard to call. The ends were cut back, 4 bases at V and 5 bases at J, with 11 bases in the middle. The CDR3 is made up of 13 amino acids. Germline CDR1 is SGHKS and CDR2 is YYEKEE (reference sequence). CDR3 protein: CASSIPLGDTQYF. In nucleotides, the CDR3 is TGTGCCAGCAGCATCCCCTTGGGAGATACGCAGTATTTT.

This clone appeared a few times. The CDR3 protein is CASSSGLRNQPQHF. CDR3 DNA: TGTGCCAGCAGCTCGGGACTGCGCAATCAGCCCCAGCATTTT. The rearrangement uses TRBV13 and TRBJ1-5; tentatively, D is TRBD1 (5 bases). CDR1 is PRHDT and CDR2 is FYEKMQ in the germline V gene (reference sequence). V lost 4 bases and J lost 2, with 9 bases in between. This CDR3 contains 14 residues. Combining the CDR3 with reference TRBV13 and TRBJ1-5 gives the whole variable domain AAGVIQSPRHLIKEKRETATLKCYPIPRHDTVYWYQQGPGQDPQFLISFYEKMQSDKGSIPDRFSAQQFSDYHSELNMSSLELGDSALYFCASSSGLRNQPQHFGDGTRLSIL.

The V gene is TRBV28, the J gene TRBJ1-4; 7 bases are a match to TRBD1. Germline values: CDR1 MDHEN, CDR2 SYDVKM. V gave up 7 bases and J gave up 8 bases; unmatched junction bases: 10. This CDR3 has 14 amino acids. CDR3: CASKITGAKEKLFF. In DNA form, the CDR3 reads TGTGCCAGCAAGATAACAGGGGCGAAAGAAAAACTGTTTTTT.

The V and J genes are TRBV7-2 and TRBJ2-1; perhaps TRBD1 as D (5 bases). The CDR3 runs 13 residues. The V end was cut by 1 base, the J end by 10 bases, with 11 bases between. Germline CDR1 SGHTA, CDR2 FQGNSA. CDR3 protein: CASSLGLRTEQFF. The DNA of the CDR3 is TGTGCCAGCAGCTTAGGGCTACGGACAGAGCAGTTCTTC.

This clone was seen a handful of times. CDR3 bases: TGTGCCTGGAGTCGCAGTCACGGTGATCAGCCCCAGCATTTT. This sequence encodes CAWSRSHGDQPQHF. The chain has TRBV30 and TRBJ1-5; D not resolved. CDR1 GTSNPN and CDR2 SVGIG come from the germline V gene (reference sequence). Trimming removed 2 bases from V and 5 bases from J, with 13 bases in between. The CDR3 extends over 14 amino acids.

The chain carries TRBV7-2 and TRBJ2-3; tentatively, D is TRBD1 or TRBD2 (5 bases each). CDR3 size: 14 residues. Trimming cost V 4 bases and J 7 bases, with 15 bases left between them. The germline V gene has CDR1 SGHTA and CDR2 FQGNSA. The CDR3: CASSSGLGENTQYF. The CDR3, as DNA: TGTGCCAGCAGCTCGGGGCTAGGGGAAAATACGCAGTATTTT.

This rearrangement joins TRBV28 to TRBJ1-3, with 8 bases lining up with TRBD1. Germline loops: CDR1 MDHEN, CDR2 SYDVKM. V was pared by 5 bases and J by 2 bases, with 5 bases of the junction left unmatched. The CDR3 sequence is 15 residues long. CDR3 amino acids: CASSPSTGAGNTIYF. The CDR3 nucleotides read TGTGCCAGCAGTCCATCGACAGGGGCTGGAAACACCATATATTTT.

This clone was recorded only once. The chain recombines TRBV7-2 with TRBJ1-2, with D possibly matching TRBD1 (6 bases). Deletions cut 0 bases from V and 0 bases from J, with 11 bases between. Germline CDR1 and CDR2: SGHTA and FQGNSA. The CDR3 loop spans 16 amino acids. In DNA, the CDR3 is TGTGCCAGCAGCTTAGCCGGGGGCAGATCTAACTATGGCTACACCTTC. Amino acids: CASSLAGGRSNYGYTF.

The chain employs TRBV4-1 and TRBJ2-6, with D maybe TRBD2 (5 bases). From germline, CDR1 is MGHRA and CDR2 YSYEKL. V lost 0 bases and J 4 bases, leaving 10 bases between the germline ends. This CDR3 has 16 residues. This CDR3 is CASSQDGGLGANVLTF. The CDR3 DNA reads TGCGCCAGCAGCCAAGATGGCGGGCTCGGGGCCAACGTCCTGACTTTC.

This chain connects TRBV5-1 to TRBJ2-3; 7 bases match TRBD2. This CDR3 contains 16 residues. From germline, CDR1 is SGHRS and CDR2 YFSETQ. Losses at the gene ends were 2 bases for V and 0 bases for J; bases not matched to a gene: 6. The CDR3 sequence: CASSFGSSGSTDTQYF. CDR3 nucleotide sequence: TGCGCCAGCAGCTTCGGGTCTAGCGGTAGCACAGATACGCAGTATTTT.

Concerning this clone: Additional DNA sequences in this sample encode the identical CDR3. The V call is TRBV7-9, the J call TRBJ2-7; 9 bases match TRBD1. Losses at the gene ends were 5 bases for V and 4 bases for J; bases not matched to a gene: 6. The CDR3 length is 14 residues. Germline lookup yields CDR1 SEHNR and CDR2 FQNEAQ (reference sequence). CDR3 sequence: CASSRGTGTYEQYF. CDR3 DNA: TGTGCCAGCAGCCGAGGGACAGGGACGTACGAGCAGTACTTC.

This clone was found once. This sequence joins TRBV14 and TRBJ2-5, with D hard to call. Between the trimmed V and J ends, which lost 0 bases and 7 bases, there was a span of 9 bases. The CDR3 has 13 amino acids. CDR1 and CDR2 (germline): SGHDN, FVKESK. The CDR3 nucleotides are TGTGCCAGCAGCCAAGATAGTGCCGGGACCCAGTACTTC. This gives the protein CASSQDSAGTQYF. Full variable domain (missing parts from reference TRBV14 and TRBJ2-5): EAGVTQFPSHSVIEKGQTVTLRCDPISGHDNLYWYRRVMGKEIKFLLHFVKESKQDESGMPNNRFLAERTGGTYSTLKVQPAELEDSGVYFCASSQDSAGTQYFGPGTRLLVL.

On this clone itself: This specimen includes other DNA sequences encoding the same CDR3. CDR3 in amino acids: CASSLDGYNEQFF. The CDR3 nucleotides read TGCGCCAGCAGCTTGGACGGGTACAATGAGCAGTTCTTC. This chain links TRBV5-1 with TRBJ2-1; D ambiguous. The ends were cut back, 0 bases at V and 4 bases at J, with 5 bases in the middle. CDR3 size: 13 residues. From germline, CDR1 is SGHRS and CDR2 YFSETQ. The full variable domain, completed using reference TRBV5-1 and TRBJ2-1, is KAGVTQTPRYLIKTRGQQVTLSCSPISGHRSVSWYQQTPGQGLQFLFEYFSETQRNKGNFPGRFSGRQFSNSRSEMNVSTLELGDSALYLCASSLDGYNEQFFGPGTRLTVL.

To note about this clone: At the DNA level, this CDR3 is encoded by other sequences in the same sample as well. This chain joins TRBV5-1 and TRBJ1-2; D is undetermined. Trimming removed 4 bases from V and 2 bases from J, with 9 bases in between. This CDR3 comprises 13 residues. Germline V gene data show CDR1 as SGHRS and CDR2 as YFSETQ. The DNA of the CDR3 is TGCGCCAGCAGCCTCTGGGAGAACTATGGCTACACCTTC. Translating gives CASSLWENYGYTF. Full variable domain (outside the CDR3, taken from reference TRBV5-1 and TRBJ1-2): KAGVTQTPRYLIKTRGQQVTLSCSPISGHRSVSWYQQTPGQGLQFLFEYFSETQRNKGNFPGRFSGRQFSNSRSEMNVSTLELGDSALYLCASSLWENYGYTFGSGTRLTVV.

The chain employs TRBV7-8 and TRBJ2-3; 8 nucleotides match TRBD1. The CDR3 covers 14 residues. V shed 4 bases and J 4 bases; nucleotides not matched to a gene: 4. CDR1 is SGHVS and CDR2 is FQNEAQ in the germline V gene. Here the CDR3 reads CASSYDRGADTQYF. In DNA, the CDR3 is TGTGCCAGCAGCTACGACAGGGGAGCAGATACGCAGTATTTT.

The genes are TRBV2 and TRBJ1-2; 7 nucleotides line up with TRBD1. Germline CDR1 SNHLY, CDR2 FYNNEI. Trimming cost V 6 bases and J 4 bases; bases outside gene matches: 8. The CDR3 sequence is 14 residues long. CDR3 loop: CASSNRGRPYGYTF. CDR3 nucleotides: TGTGCCAGCAGCAACAGGGGCCGCCCCTATGGCTACACCTTC.

This sequence joins TRBV7-9 and TRBJ1-4; 9 bases line up with TRBD1. The germline gives CDR1 SEHNR, CDR2 FQNEAQ (reference sequence). V was clipped by 1 base and J by 4 bases; unmatched bases: 7. The CDR3 sequence is 17 residues long. The DNA for the CDR3 is TGTGCCAGCAGCTTAGTCCCGGGGACAGGGTATAATGAAAAACTGTTTTTT. This encodes CASSLVPGTGYNEKLFF.

V gene TRBV5-1 combines with J gene TRBJ1-5; TRBD1 matches 9 bases. This CDR3 is built from 14 residues. From germline, CDR1 is SGHRS and CDR2 YFSETQ. After removal of 4 bases from V and 6 bases from J, the junction contained 5 bases not matched to a gene. CDR3 sequence reads: CASSPTGGIQPQHF. CDR3 DNA: TGCGCCAGCAGCCCGACAGGGGGGATTCAGCCCCAGCATTTT.